These 18 T cell receptor beta chains share one sample of origin, sequenced in a study of control samples from healthy donors and cancer patients (dated by TCRdb to 2019 to 2021). The library was obtained by the immunoSEQ multiplex PCR assay. Here the immuneACCESS table is served through TCRdb, limited to in-frame sequences with V and J called. Missing clones are a known gap in these copies; in checked studies unresolved V genes cover under half, and the rest lacks a known reason. The sample records 160,000 or so clones, approximately 90% of which are singletons. The top ten constitute about 0.64% of the sample. The sequencing input was blood. The receptors here all came from a woman between 25 and 40 years old in good health.

V is TRBV28 and J is TRBJ1-2; D may be TRBD1 (5 bases). V gave up 7 bases and J gave up 5 bases, with 11 bases separating them. Germline values: CDR1 MDHEN, CDR2 SYDVKM. This CDR3 contains 12 residues. CDR3 nucleotides: TGTGCCAGCACAGACAGTCGGTATGGCTACACCTTC. Protein: CASTDSRYGYTF.

J is TRBJ2-7 and V is TRBV9; TRBD2 aligns across 10 bases. The CDR3 has 16 amino acids. V shed 3 bases, J shed 6 bases, and the junction held 12 bases outside the gene matches. Germline assignment: CDR1 SGDLS and CDR2 YYNGEE. CDR3 sequence (DNA): TGTGCCAGCAGCGAAGGACCAGCGGGAGGGATGGGCGAGCAGTACTTC. Its translation: CASSEGPAGGMGEQYF.

The chain combines TRBV7-3 with TRBJ2-2; D not certain. Germline lookup yields CDR1 SGHTA and CDR2 FQGTGA. Trimming stripped 1 base from V and 2 bases from J, with 11 bases between. This CDR3 spans 16 amino acids. CDR3 loop: CASSLSVGRNTGELFF. The CDR3 nucleotides read TGTGCCAGCAGCTTAAGTGTTGGCAGAAACACCGGGGAGCTGTTTTTT.

In nucleotides, the CDR3 is TGTGCCATCAGTGAGCCCGGGACAGGGGTAGGCTACACCTTC. It encodes CAISEPGTGVGYTF. V usage is TRBV10-3 and J usage is TRBJ1-2; 10 nucleotides match TRBD1. CDR1 ENHRY and CDR2 SYGVKD come from the germline V gene. With V trimmed by 2 bases and J by 8 bases, 5 bases remained unmatched. The CDR3 sequence is 14 residues long.

The chain links TRBV10-2 to TRBJ1-1; D remains ambiguous. The germline V and J ends were trimmed by 5 bases and 3 bases, with 13 bases remaining between them. CDR3 length: 14 amino acids. Looked up from germline, CDR1 is WSHSY and CDR2 is SAAADI. This CDR3 reads CASSTSGTYTEAFF. In DNA, the CDR3 is TGCGCCAGCAGTACTTCTGGAACGTACACTGAAGCTTTCTTT.

V is TRBV19 and J is TRBJ1-1, with a tentative D call TRBD1 (6 bases). Germline assignment: CDR1 LNHDA and CDR2 SQIVND (reference sequence). V lost 6 bases, J lost 4 bases, and 18 bases lay in between. The CDR3 runs to 15 residues. The chain's CDR3 is CASRERQDLFTEAFF. DNA for the CDR3: TGTGCCAGTAGGGAGAGACAGGACTTATTCACTGAAGCTTTCTTT.

The CDR3 protein is CASGRFRDTQYF. CDR3 coding DNA: TGTGCCAGCGGTCGATTCAGAGATACGCAGTATTTT. This chain joins TRBV12-3 or TRBV12-4 and TRBJ2-3; D gene uncertain. Trimming stripped 8 bases from V and 5 bases from J, with 11 bases between. The CDR3 has 12 amino acids.

The chain employs TRBV19 and TRBJ2-1, with 8 positions matching TRBD2. Per germline, CDR1 LNHDA and CDR2 SQIVND (reference sequence). After removal of 7 bases from V and 5 bases from J, the junction contained 10 bases not matched to a gene. The CDR3 contains 15 residues. This chain's CDR3 is CASMTGTRGDNEQFF. The CDR3 region has the DNA TGTGCCAGTATGACCGGGACTAGGGGAGACAATGAGCAGTTCTTC.

This chain uses TRBV7-9 with TRBJ2-1, with 7 bases matching TRBD2. The CDR3 totals 14 residues. V gave up 1 base and J gave up 13 bases; unmatched junction bases: 10. Germline V CDR1 and CDR2: SEHNR, FQNEAQ (reference sequence). This chain's CDR3 is CASSLETSVHNQFF. DNA of the CDR3: TGTGCCAGCAGCTTAGAAACTAGCGTGCACAACCAGTTCTTC.

The chain uses TRBV11-2 and TRBJ2-7; 10 bases match TRBD1. Germline V gene lookup returns CDR1 SGHAT and CDR2 FQNNGV. J gave up 4 bases and V 4 bases, and 7 bases lay outside the gene matches. The CDR3 runs to 15 residues. In nucleotides, the CDR3 is TGTGCCAGCAGCTCCTCCGGGACAGGGGTGTACGAGCAGTACTTC. Translated, it gives CASSSSGTGVYEQYF.

The chain carries TRBV20-1 and TRBJ2-3; D unclear. The germline CDR1 and CDR2 sequences are DFQATT and SNEGSKA (reference sequence). The germline V and J ends were trimmed by 6 bases and 7 bases, with 11 bases remaining between them. The CDR3 runs 11 residues. DNA for the CDR3: TGCAGTGCCCCCAGTGGGTATACGCAGTATTTT. Protein: CSAPSGYTQYF.

The rearrangement uses TRBV5-1 and TRBJ2-1; 7 positions agree with TRBD2. V lost 4 bases and J lost 8; bases outside the gene matches: 15. Looked up from germline, CDR1 is SGHRS and CDR2 is YFSETQ. This CDR3 is 16 amino acids long. The CDR3 loop reads CASSAKGTIISHEQFF. The CDR3 DNA reads TGCGCCAGCAGCGCAAAGGGGACTATCATTTCCCATGAGCAGTTCTTC.

This clone showed up just once. A read error may produce the germline difference seen at one junction end. Here the CDR3 reads CASREWDF. In DNA form, the CDR3 reads TGTGCCAGCCGAGAATGGGATTTT. The V and J genes are TRBV6-4 and TRBJ1-5; D unresolved. There are 8 residues in the CDR3. Germline CDR1 MRHNA, CDR2 SNTAGT.

This clone was recorded once. This may stem from a read error, because a much larger clone lies one nucleotide away. Other nucleotide sequences in the sample specify the same CDR3. This chain links TRBV18 with TRBJ2-5; no firm D call. The CDR3 extends over 11 amino acids. V was trimmed by 3 bases and J by 2 bases, leaving 1 base between them. The V gene's germline CDR1 is KGHSH and CDR2 LQKENI. DNA of the CDR3: TGTGCCAGCTCACCTCAAGAGACCCAGTACTTC. This codes for CASSPQETQYF.

The chain is built from TRBV5-6 and TRBJ2-7; TRBD1 matches 7 bases. V lost 4 bases and J lost 2; bases outside the gene matches: 6. This CDR3 is 14 amino acids long. In germline, CDR1 is SGHDT, CDR2 YYEEEE. The CDR3 here is CASSQTGSAYEQYF. As DNA, the CDR3 is TGTGCCAGCAGCCAGACAGGGTCGGCCTACGAGCAGTACTTC.

The chain has TRBV5-1 and TRBJ2-4; 8 bases are a match to TRBD2. This CDR3 has 14 residues. Germline V gene lookup returns CDR1 SGHRS and CDR2 YFSETQ. Germline trimming cut 3 bases from V and 5 bases from J; bases unmatched to any gene: 4. Here the CDR3 DNA reads TGCGCCAGCAGCTCCCCGACTAGCGAAAACATTCAGTACTTC. Protein sequence: CASSSPTSENIQYF.

The V gene is TRBV27, the J gene TRBJ2-4, with no clear D. Germline CDR1 MNHEY, CDR2 SMNVEV (reference sequence). CDR3 length equals 15 residues. V lost 8 bases and J lost 0, with 14 bases in between. The CDR3 sequence is CASVGRFQAKNIQYF. The CDR3 bases are TGTGCCAGCGTGGGCAGGTTCCAAGCCAAAAACATTCAGTACTTC.

The chain combines TRBV7-9 with TRBJ1-1; D is possibly TRBD1 (5 bases). The germline V gene has CDR1 SEHNR and CDR2 FQNEAQ (reference sequence). Trimming removed 5 bases from V and 3 bases from J, with 16 bases in between. The CDR3 is 15 amino acids. The chain's CDR3 is CASSPTGGVDTEAFF. Here the CDR3 DNA reads TGTGCCAGCAGCCCCACAGGAGGGGTCGACACTGAAGCTTTCTTT.